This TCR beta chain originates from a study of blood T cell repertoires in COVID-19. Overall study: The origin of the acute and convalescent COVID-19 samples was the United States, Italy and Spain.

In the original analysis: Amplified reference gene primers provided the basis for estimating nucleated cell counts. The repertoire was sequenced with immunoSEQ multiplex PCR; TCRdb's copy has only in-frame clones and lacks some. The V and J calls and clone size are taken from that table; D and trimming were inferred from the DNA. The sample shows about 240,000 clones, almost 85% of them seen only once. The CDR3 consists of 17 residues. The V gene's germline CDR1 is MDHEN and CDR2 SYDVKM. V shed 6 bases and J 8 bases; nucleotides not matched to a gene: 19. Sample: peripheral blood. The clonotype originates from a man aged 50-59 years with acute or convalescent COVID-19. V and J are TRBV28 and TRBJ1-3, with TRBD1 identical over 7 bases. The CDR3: CASSPNLRTGTADTIYF. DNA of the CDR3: TGTGCCAGCAGCCCCAACCTCCGGACAGGTACTGCGGACACCATATATTTT.